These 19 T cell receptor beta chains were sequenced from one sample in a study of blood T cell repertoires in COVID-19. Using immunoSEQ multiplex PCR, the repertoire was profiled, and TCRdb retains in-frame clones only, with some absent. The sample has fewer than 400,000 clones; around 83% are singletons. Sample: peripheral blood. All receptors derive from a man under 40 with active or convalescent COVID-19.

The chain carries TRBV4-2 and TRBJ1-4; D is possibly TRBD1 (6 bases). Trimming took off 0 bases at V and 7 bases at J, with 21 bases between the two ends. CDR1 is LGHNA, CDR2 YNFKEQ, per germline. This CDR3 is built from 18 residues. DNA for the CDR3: TGTGCCAGCAGCCAAGAAGGCCCCGCAGGGGTCGGGGCTGAAAAACTGTTTTTT. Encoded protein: CASSQEGPAGVGAEKLFF.

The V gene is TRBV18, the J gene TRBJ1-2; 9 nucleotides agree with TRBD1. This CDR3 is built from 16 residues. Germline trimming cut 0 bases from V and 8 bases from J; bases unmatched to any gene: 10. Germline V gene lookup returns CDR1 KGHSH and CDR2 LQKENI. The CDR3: CASSPPGTGPLEGYTF. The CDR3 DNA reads TGTGCCAGCTCACCACCGGGGACAGGGCCCTTGGAAGGCTACACCTTC.

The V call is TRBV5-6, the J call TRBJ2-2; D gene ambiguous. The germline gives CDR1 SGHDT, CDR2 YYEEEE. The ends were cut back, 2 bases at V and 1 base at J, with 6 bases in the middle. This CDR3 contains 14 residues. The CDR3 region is CASSFERNTGELFF. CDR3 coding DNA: TGTGCCAGCAGCTTCGAGCGGAACACCGGGGAGCTGTTTTTT.

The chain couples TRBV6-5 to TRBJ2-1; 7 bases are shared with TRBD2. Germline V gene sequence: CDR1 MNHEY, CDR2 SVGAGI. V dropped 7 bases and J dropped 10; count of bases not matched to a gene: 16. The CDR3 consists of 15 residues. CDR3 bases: TGTGCCAGCATAACAGCGGGGCGGGGCAATGAGGAGCAGTTCTTC. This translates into CASITAGRGNEEQFF.

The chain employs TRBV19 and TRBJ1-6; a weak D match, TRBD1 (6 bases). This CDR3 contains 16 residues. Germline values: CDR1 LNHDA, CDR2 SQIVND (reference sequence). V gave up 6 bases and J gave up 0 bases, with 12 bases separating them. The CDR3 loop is CASRDRKSSYNSPLHF. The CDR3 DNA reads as TGTGCCAGTAGAGACAGGAAGAGCTCCTATAATTCACCCCTCCACTTT.

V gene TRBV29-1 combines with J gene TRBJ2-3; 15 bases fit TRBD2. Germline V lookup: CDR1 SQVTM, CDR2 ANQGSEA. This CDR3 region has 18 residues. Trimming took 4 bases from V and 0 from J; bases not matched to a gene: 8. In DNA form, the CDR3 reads TGCAGCGTTGTAGGGACTAGCGGGAGGCACACAAGCACAGATACGCAGTATTTT. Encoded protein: CSVVGTSGRHTSTDTQYF.

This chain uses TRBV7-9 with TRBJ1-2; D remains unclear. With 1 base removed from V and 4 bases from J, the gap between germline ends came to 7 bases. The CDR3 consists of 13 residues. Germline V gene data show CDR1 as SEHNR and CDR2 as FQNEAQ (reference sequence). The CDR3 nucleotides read TGTGCCAGCAGCTTAGAACAGATCTATGGCTACACCTTC. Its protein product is CASSLEQIYGYTF. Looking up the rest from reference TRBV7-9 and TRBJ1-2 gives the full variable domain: DTGVSQNPRHKITKRGQNVTFRCDPISEHNRLYWYRQTLGQGPEFLTYFQNEAQLEKSRLLSDRFSAERPKGSFSTLEIQRTEQGDSAMYLCASSLEQIYGYTFGSGTRLTVV.

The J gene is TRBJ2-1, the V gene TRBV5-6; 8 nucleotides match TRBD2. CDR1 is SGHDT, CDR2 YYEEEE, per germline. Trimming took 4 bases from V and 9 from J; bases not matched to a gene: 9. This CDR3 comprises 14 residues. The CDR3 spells CASSGDGGAGEQFF. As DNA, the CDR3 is TGTGCCAGCAGCGGTGACGGGGGGGCAGGTGAGCAGTTCTTC.

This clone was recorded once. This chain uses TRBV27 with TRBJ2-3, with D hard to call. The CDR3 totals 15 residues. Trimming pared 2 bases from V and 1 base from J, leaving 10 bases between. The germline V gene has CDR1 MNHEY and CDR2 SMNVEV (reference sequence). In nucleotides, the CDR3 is TGTGCCAGCAGTTTAGGCGACACTCGCACAGATACGCAGTATTTT. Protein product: CASSLGDTRTDTQYF.

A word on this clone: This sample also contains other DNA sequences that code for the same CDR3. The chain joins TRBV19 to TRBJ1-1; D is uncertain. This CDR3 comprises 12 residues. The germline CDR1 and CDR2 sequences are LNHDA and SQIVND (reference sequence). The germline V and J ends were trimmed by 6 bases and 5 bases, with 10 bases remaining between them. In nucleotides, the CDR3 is TGTGCCAGTAGCCCCCGAGAGACTGAAGCTTTCTTT. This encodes CASSPRETEAFF.

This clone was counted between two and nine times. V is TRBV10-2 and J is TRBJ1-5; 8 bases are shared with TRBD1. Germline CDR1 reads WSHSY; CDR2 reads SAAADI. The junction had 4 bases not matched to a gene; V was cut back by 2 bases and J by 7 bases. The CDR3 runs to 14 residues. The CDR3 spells CASSETGGKQPQHF. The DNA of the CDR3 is TGCGCCAGCAGTGAGACAGGGGGTAAACAGCCCCAGCATTTT.

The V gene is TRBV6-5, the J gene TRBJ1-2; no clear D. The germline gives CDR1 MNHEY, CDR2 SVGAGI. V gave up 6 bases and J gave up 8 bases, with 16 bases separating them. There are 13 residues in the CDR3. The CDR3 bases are TGTGCCAGCAGACTAAGCTGGGCGGGAGGCTACACCTTC. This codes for CASRLSWAGGYTF.

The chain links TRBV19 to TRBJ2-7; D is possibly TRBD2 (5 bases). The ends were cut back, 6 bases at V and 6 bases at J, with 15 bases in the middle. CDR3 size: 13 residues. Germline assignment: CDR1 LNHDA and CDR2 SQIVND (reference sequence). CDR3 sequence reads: CASRTTPRSEQYF. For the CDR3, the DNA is TGTGCCAGTAGGACTACACCCAGGAGCGAGCAGTACTTC. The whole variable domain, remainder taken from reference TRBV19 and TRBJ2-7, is DGGITQSPKYLFRKEGQNVTLSCEQNLNHDAMYWYRQDPGQGLRLIYYSQIVNDFQKGDIAEGYSVSREKKESFPLTVTSAQKNPTAFYLCASRTTPRSEQYFGPGTRLTVT.

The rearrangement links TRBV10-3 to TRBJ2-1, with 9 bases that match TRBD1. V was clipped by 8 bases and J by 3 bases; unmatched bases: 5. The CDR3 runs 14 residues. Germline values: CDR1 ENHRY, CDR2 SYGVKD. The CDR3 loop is CAIQPGQGYNEQFF. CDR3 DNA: TGTGCCATCCAACCGGGACAGGGCTACAATGAGCAGTTCTTC.

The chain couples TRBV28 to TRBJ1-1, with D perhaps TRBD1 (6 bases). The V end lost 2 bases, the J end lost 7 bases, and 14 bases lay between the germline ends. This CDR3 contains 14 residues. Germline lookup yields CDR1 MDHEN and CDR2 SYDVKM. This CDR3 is CASSLTGTQVEAFF. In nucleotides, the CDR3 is TGTGCCAGCAGTTTAACAGGGACGCAGGTTGAAGCTTTCTTT.

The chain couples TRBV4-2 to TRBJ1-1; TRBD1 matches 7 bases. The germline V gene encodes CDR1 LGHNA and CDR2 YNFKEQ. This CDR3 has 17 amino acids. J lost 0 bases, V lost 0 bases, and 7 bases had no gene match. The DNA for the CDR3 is TGTGCCAGCAGCCAAGACCCGGGACAGCGATTGAACACTGAAGCTTTCTTT. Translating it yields CASSQDPGQRLNTEAFF.

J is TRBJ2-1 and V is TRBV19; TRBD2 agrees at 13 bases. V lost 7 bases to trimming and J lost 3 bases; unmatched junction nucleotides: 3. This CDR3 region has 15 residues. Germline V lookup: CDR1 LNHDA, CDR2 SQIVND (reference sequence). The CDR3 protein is CASNRLAGGYNEQFF. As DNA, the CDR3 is TGTGCCAGTAATCGACTAGCGGGAGGCTACAATGAGCAGTTCTTC.

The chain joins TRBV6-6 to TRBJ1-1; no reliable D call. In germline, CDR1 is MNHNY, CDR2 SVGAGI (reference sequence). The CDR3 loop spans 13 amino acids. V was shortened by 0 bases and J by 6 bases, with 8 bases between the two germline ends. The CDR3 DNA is TGTGCCAGCAGTTACTCGAGTCTGTCTGAAGCTTTCTTT. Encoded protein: CASSYSSLSEAFF.

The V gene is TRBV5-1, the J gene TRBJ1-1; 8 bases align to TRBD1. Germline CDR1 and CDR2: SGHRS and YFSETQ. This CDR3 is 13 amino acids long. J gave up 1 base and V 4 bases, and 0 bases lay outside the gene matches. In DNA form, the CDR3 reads TGCGCCAGCAGCACAGGGGGGAACACTGAAGCTTTCTTT. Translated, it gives CASSTGGNTEAFF.